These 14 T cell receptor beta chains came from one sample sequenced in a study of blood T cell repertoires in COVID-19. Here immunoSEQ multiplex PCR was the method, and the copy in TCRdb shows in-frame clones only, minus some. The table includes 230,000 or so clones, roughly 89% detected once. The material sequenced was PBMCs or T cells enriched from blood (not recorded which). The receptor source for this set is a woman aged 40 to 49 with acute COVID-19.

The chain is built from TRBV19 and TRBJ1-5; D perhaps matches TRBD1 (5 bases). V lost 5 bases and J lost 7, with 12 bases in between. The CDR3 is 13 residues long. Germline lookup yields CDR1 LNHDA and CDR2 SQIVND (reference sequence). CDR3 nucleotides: TGTGCCAGTAGTGCCGGGGGGGAACAGCCCCAGCATTTT. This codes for CASSAGGEQPQHF.

The CDR3 loop reads CASSHNLGQEAPLYGYTF. For the CDR3, the DNA is TGCGCCAGCAGCCACAACTTAGGACAGGAGGCCCCCCTCTATGGCTACACCTTC. The chain is built from TRBV4-1 and TRBJ1-2; 7 bases map to TRBD1. Germline V gene sequence: CDR1 MGHRA, CDR2 YSYEKL. CDR3 length: 18 amino acids. V was clipped by 3 bases and J by 4 bases; unmatched bases: 17.

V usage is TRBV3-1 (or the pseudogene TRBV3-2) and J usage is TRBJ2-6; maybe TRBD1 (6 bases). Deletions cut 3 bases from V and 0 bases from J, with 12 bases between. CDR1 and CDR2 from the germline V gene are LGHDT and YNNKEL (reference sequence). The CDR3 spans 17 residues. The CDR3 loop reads CASSQRTVSSGANVLTF. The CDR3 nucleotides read TGTGCCAGCAGCCAGCGGACAGTCAGCTCTGGGGCCAACGTCCTGACTTTC.

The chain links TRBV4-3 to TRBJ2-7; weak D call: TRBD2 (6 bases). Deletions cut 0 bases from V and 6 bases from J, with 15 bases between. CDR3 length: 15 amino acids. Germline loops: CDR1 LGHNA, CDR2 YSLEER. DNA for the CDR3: TGCGCCAGCAGCCAAGAAGGACACTTGGGGGGCGAGCAGTACTTC. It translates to CASSQEGHLGGEQYF.

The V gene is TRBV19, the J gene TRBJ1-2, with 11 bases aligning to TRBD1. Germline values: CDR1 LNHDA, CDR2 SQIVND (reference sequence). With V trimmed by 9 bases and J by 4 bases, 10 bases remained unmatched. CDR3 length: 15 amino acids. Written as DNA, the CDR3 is TGTGCCAGCTCTATTACGGGACAGGGGGTCTATGGCTACACCTTC. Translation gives CASSITGQGVYGYTF. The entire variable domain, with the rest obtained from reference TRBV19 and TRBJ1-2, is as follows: DGGITQSPKYLFRKEGQNVTLSCEQNLNHDAMYWYRQDPGQGLRLIYYSQIVNDFQKGDIAEGYSVSREKKESFPLTVTSAQKNPTAFYLCASSITGQGVYGYTFGSGTRLTVV.

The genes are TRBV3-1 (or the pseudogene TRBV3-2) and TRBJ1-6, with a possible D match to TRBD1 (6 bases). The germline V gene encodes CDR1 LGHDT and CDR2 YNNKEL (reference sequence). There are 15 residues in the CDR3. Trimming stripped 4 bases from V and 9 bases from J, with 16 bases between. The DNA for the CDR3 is TGTGCCAGCAGCCGAGGCAGGGGAGAGGGTTCACCCCTCCACTTT. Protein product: CASSRGRGEGSPLHF.

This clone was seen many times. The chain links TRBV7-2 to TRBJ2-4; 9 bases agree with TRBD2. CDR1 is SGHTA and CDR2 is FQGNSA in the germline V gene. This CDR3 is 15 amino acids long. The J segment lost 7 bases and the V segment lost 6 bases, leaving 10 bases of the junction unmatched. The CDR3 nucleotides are TGTGCCAGCAGTGGAGGCGGGGGGGCGAGTAACATTCAGTACTTC. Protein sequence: CASSGGGGASNIQYF.

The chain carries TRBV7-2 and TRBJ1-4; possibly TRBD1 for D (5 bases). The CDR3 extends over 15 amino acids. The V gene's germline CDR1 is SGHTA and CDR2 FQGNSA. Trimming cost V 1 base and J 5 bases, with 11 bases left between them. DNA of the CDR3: TGTGCCAGCAGCTTAGGTAGACAGCCAAATGAAAAACTGTTTTTT. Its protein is CASSLGRQPNEKLFF.

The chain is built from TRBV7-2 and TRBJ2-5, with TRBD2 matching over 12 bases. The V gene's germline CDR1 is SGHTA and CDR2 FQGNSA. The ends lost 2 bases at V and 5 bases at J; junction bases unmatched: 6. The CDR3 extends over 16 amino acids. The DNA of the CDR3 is TGTGCCAGCAGCTTAATCCTAGCGGGGGGGTGGGAGACCCAGTACTTC. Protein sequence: CASSLILAGGWETQYF.

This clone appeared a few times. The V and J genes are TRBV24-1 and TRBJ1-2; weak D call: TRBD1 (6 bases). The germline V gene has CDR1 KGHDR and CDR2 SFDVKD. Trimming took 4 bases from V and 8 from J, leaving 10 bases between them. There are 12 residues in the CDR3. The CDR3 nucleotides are TGTGCCACCAGTGAAACAGGGTTCGGCTACACCTTC. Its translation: CATSETGFGYTF.

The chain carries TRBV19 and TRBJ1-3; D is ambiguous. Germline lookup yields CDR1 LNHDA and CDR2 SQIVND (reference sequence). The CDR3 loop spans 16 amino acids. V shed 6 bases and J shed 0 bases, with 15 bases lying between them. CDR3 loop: CASSQRYRNSGNTIYF. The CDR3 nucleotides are TGTGCCAGTAGCCAAAGATACAGAAACTCTGGAAACACCATATATTTT.

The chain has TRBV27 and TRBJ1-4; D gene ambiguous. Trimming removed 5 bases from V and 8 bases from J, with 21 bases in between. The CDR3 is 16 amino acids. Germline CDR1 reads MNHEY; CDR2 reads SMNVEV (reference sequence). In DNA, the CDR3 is TGTGCCAGCAGTCCCAGTTGGGTCAGGCGCAACGAAAAACTGTTTTTT. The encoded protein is CASSPSWVRRNEKLFF.

The CDR3 DNA sequence: TGTGCCAGCAGCGTAGGGACGACTAGCGGGGGCCAAGAGACCCAGTACTTC. This sequence encodes CASSVGTTSGGQETQYF. The J gene is TRBJ2-5, the V gene TRBV9, with 12 bases aligning to TRBD2. CDR3 length equals 17 residues. Per germline, CDR1 SGDLS and CDR2 YYNGEE. Germline trimming cut 0 bases from V and 1 base from J; bases unmatched to any gene: 4.

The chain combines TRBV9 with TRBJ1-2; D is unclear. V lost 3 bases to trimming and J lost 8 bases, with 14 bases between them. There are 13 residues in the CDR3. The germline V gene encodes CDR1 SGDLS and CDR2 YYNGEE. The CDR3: CASSGAGLKGYTF. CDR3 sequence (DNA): TGTGCCAGCAGCGGAGCTGGTTTGAAGGGCTACACCTTC.